The 5 T cell receptor beta chains given below trace back to one sample, sequenced in a study of identifying expanded T cells in peripheral blood (dated 2019 in TCRdb). The library came from the immunoSEQ multiplex PCR assay. The clones in this table, taken by TCRdb from immuneACCESS, are in-frame only. Not every clone is retained; where verified, under half of the shortfall comes from an unresolved V gene, and the cause of the rest is unknown. The sample yields around 82,000 clones; around 83% were counted once. 20% of the sample is taken by the ten largest. The specimen was blood. These receptors originate from a person aged 18 to 70 in good health.

This clone was seen more than once but under ten times. The chain employs TRBV5-5 and TRBJ2-3; D gene uncertain. From germline, CDR1 is SGHKS and CDR2 YYEKEE (reference sequence). This CDR3 contains 11 residues. V lost 3 bases and J lost 3, with 2 bases in between. CDR3 protein: CASSWTDTQYF. DNA for the CDR3: TGTGCCAGCAGCTGGACAGATACGCAGTATTTT.

The chain recombines TRBV7-8 with TRBJ2-1; TRBD2 matches at 11 bases. The germline V gene has CDR1 SGHVS and CDR2 FQNEAQ. Trimming took 5 bases from V and 0 from J; bases not matched to a gene: 15. The CDR3 contains 20 residues. The CDR3 reads CASSPKGTSGSQSSYNEQFF. The CDR3 DNA is TGTGCCAGCAGCCCGAAAGGGACTAGCGGTTCTCAAAGCTCCTACAATGAGCAGTTCTTC.

The chain is built from TRBV5-1 and TRBJ2-7; 11 bases match TRBD2. CDR3 length: 17 residues. From germline, CDR1 is SGHRS and CDR2 YFSETQ. Trimming took 5 bases from V and 3 from J; bases not matched to a gene: 13. The CDR3 here is CASRLGPGLAEIYEQYF. The CDR3 bases are TGCGCCAGCAGGCTGGGGCCGGGACTAGCGGAAATCTACGAGCAGTACTTC.

This chain connects TRBV11-1 to TRBJ2-3, with D unclear. The CDR3 consists of 13 residues. Germline values: CDR1 SGHAT, CDR2 FQDESV (reference sequence). Trimming left V 5 bases short and J 3 bases short, with 9 bases between. CDR3 sequence reads: CASSPFSTDTQYF. The CDR3 DNA reads as TGTGCCAGCAGCCCTTTTTCGACAGATACGCAGTATTTT.

The count of this clone is one. This chain connects TRBV7-2 to TRBJ2-3, with D unresolved. Trimming cost V 7 bases and J 2 bases, with 7 bases left between them. CDR3 length: 12 residues. Germline-derived CDR1 and CDR2 are SGHTA and FQGNSA. DNA for the CDR3: TGTGCCAGCACTACTTTCACAGATACGCAGTATTTT. Its translation is CASTTFTDTQYF.